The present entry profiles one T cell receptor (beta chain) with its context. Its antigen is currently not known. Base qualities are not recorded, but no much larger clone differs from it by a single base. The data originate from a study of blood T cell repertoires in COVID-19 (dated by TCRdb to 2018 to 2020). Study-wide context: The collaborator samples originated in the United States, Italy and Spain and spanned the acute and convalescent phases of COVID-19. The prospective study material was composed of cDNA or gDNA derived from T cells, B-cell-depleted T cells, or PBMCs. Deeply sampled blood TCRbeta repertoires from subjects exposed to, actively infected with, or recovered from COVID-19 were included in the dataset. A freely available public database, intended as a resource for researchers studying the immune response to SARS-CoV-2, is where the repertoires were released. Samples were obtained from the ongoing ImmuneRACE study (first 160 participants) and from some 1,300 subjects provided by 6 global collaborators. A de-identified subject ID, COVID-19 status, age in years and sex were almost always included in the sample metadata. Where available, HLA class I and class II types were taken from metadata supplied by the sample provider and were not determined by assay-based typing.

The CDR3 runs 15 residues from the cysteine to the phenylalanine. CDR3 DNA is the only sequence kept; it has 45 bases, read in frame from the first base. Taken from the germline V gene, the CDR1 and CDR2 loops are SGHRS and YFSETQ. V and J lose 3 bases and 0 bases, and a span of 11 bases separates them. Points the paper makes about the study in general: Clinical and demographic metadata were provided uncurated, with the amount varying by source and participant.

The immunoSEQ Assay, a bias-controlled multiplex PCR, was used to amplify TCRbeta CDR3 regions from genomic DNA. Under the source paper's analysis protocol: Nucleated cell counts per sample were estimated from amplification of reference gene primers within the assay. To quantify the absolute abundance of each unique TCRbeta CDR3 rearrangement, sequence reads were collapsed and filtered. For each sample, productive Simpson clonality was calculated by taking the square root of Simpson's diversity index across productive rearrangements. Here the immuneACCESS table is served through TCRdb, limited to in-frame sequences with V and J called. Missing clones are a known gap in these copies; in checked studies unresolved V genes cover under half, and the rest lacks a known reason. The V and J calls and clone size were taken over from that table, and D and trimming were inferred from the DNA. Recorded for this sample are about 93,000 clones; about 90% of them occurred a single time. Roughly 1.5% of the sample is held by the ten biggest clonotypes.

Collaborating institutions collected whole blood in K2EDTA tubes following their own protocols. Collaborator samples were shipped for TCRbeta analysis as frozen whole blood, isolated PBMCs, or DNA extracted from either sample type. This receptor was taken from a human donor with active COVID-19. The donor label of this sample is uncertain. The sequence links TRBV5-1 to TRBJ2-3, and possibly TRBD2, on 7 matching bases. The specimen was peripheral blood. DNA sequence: TGCGCCAGCAGCTGGGGGGGCGCTAGCACAGATACGCAGTATTTT. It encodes CASSWGGASTDTQYF.